This TCR beta chain was captured in a study of T cell repertoires in cytomegalovirus infection. Study as a whole: HLA-C-restricted CMV epitopes, recently identified, and well-studied HLA-B-restricted ones were used by the study.

The CDR3 contains 16 residues. The V gene lost 4 bases and the J gene lost 0 bases, with 12 bases spanning the gap. Germline CDR1 is MNHNS and CDR2 is SASEGT. As concerns this clonotype: The target antigen is unknown.

Each CDR3 protein gets one entry after TCRdb re-called the reads with MiXCR. The table records hundreds of thousands of distinct CDR3 sequences, under 55% of them present only once. Sequences were derived from cultured PBMCs, sampled from culture after CMV antigen stimulation. The TCR originated in a human donor in good health (CMV status not recorded). Some clones in this sample may be carry-over from other donors' samples. V is TRBV6-1 and J is TRBJ1-4; the D is unclear. CDR3 sequence (DNA): TGTGCCAGCAGTGGTATGACTCTTACAACTAATGAAAAACTGTTTTTT. It encodes CASSGMTLTTNEKLFF.